The entry below describes one TCR beta chain. Its antigen is not yet known. Mismatch with germline at one junction end may stem from a read error. CDR1 SGHAT and CDR2 FQNNGV are derived from the germline V gene. The CDR3 sequence holds 15 residues, the cysteine and phenylalanine included. The DNA shown is the 45-base CDR3, in frame from base 1. This sample was included in a study of tumor and adjacent non-tumor tissue in lung cancer (dated by TCRdb to 2017 to 2018). About the investigation overall: By cancer type, the cohort comprised about 13 adenocarcinoma patients, 2 squamous cell carcinoma patients and 1 small cell lung cancer patient. Ages among the roughly 15 patients ranged from about 31 to 85 years, there were approximately 10 men and 5 women, and disease was at TNM stage I to III. Sequencing produced about 130,000,000 productive TCRbeta reads in total, an average of about 4.17 million reads per sample. Bulk TCRbeta repertoires were compared between lung tumor tissue and matched distant non-tumor lung tissue obtained from more than twelve lung cancer patients. TCRbeta CDR3 sequencing was performed on a few dozen paired specimens, with one tumor sample and one normal lung sample collected per patient. Study-wide conclusions, independent of this receptor: Neither the sequencing platform nor unique molecular identifiers are named or mentioned anywhere in the methods. The cohort had only about 16 patients, and the authors noted that larger samples and more detailed clinical data are needed. Tumor tissue showed significantly greater TCR diversity (inverse Simpson) than normal lung tissue (approximately 400 vs 170, P = 0.0075, Mann-Whitney U test). Peripheral blood was not sequenced, so blood TCRbeta repertoires in these lung cancer patients were not examined. The top 100 clones accounted for a significantly larger cumulative portion of the repertoire in normal lung than in tumor tissue. TCR diversity was significantly higher in younger patients, and greater tumor TCR diversity was associated with shorter overall survival and shorter disease-free survival.

Bulk unsorted tissue served as the source for RNA extraction, and RNA quality was assessed using a NanoDrop ND-1000 and an Agilent 2100. All donors had newly diagnosed lung cancer, had not received prior chemotherapy, and were admitted for thoracic surgery in China between August and November 2014. Patients with previous radiotherapy or chemotherapy, or with another concurrent cancer, were excluded from the study. Pieces of surgical tissue measuring about 1-2 cm3 were kept in RNAlater solution and held at -80 degrees C until needed. Preparation of the library involved multiplex PCR. The instrument given in TCRdb is Illumina HiSeq 2500. Following protocols modified from ARM-PCR, the researchers constructed TCRbeta libraries through three rounds of nested PCR with primers (Table S4). PCR products of 200-500 bp were gel-excised and purified with the QIAquick gel extraction kit before sequencing. The paper's processing steps were these. Trimmomatic was used to clean the reads, FLASH was used to merge the reads into complete CDR3 sequences, and MiTCR was used to assign the reads to V(D)J germline segments. Clonal diversity was calculated as the inverse Simpson's index using VDJtools. Productive reads were defined as in-frame sequences without a premature stop codon. TCRdb took the public reads, trimmed them with fastp at Q25, ran MiXCR for clone calling and kept in-frame beta chains. Rows matching on CDR3 protein sequence are summarized as one entry with the most common DNA and genes. TCRdb's processing, not the authors', yielded these V and J calls. This sample has 84,000 or so distinct CDR3 sequences in its table, and about 66% of those were observed once. The ten biggest clones cover about 15% of the sample.

The sample was lung tumor tissue. The chain uses TRBV11-2 and TRBJ2-6, with the D gene not confidently named. This receptor was taken from a man aged 70 or older with non-small cell lung cancer. The nucleotide sequence reads TGTGCCGGCAGCTTTTTTCACCCTGGGGCCAACGTCCTGACTTTC. Its protein reads: CAGSFFHPGANVLTF.